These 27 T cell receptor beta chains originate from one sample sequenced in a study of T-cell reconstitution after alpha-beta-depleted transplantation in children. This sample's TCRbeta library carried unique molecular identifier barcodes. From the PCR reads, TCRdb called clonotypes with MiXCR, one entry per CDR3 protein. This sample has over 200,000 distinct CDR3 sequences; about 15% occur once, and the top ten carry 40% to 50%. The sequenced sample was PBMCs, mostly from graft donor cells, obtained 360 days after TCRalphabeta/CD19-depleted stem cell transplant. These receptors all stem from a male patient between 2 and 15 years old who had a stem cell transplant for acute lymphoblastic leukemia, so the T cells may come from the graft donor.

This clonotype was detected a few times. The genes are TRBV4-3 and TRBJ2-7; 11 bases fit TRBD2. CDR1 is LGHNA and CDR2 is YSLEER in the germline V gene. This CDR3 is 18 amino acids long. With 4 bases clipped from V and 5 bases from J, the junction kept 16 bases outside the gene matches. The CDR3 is CASSPRKGTSGRGDEQYF. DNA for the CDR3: TGCGCCAGCAGCCCCCGGAAGGGGACTAGCGGCCGAGGGGACGAGCAGTACTTC.

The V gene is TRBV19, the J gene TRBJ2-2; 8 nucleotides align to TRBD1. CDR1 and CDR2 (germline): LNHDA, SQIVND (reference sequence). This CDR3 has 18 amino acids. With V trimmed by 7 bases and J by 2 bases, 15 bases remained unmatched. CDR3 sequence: CASTHGTGRTANTGELFF. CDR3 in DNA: TGTGCCAGTACTCATGGGACAGGAAGGACGGCTAACACCGGGGAGCTGTTTTTT.

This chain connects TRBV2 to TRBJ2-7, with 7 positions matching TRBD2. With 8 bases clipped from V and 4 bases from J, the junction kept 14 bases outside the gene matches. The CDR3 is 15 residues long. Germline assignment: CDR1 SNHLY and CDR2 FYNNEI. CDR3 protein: CASGTAWRGGYEQYF. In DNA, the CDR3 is TGTGCCAGCGGGACGGCCTGGCGGGGAGGGTACGAGCAGTACTTC.

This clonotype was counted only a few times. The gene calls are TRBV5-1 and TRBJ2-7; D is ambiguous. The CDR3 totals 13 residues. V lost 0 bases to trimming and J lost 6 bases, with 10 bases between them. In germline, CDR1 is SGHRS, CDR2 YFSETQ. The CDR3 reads CASSLAITIEQYF. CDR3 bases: TGCGCCAGCAGCTTGGCAATCACGATCGAGCAGTACTTC.

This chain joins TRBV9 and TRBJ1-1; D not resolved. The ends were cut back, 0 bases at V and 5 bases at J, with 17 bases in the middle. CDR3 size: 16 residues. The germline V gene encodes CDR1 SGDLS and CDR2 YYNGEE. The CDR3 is CASSVVATLLGTEAFF. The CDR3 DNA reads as TGTGCCAGCAGCGTAGTAGCGACACTCCTGGGGACTGAAGCTTTCTTT.

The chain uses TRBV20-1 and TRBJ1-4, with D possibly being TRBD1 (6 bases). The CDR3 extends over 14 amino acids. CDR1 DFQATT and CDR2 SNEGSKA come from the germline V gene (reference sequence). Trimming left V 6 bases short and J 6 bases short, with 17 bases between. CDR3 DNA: TGCAGTGCGCCAAGACGGGGGCTAGATGAAAAACTGTTTTTT. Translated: CSAPRRGLDEKLFF.

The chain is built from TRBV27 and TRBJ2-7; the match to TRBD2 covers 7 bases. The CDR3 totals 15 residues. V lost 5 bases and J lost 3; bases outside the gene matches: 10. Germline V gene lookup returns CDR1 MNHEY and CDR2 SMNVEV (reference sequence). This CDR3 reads CASSMGGYVGYEQYF. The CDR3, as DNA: TGTGCCAGCAGTATGGGGGGGTATGTCGGCTACGAGCAGTACTTC.

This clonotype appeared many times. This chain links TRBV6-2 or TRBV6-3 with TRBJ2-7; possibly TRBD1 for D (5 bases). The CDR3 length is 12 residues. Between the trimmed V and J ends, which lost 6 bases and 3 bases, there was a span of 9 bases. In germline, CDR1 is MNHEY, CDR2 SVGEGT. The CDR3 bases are TGTGCCAGCAGGCCTACAGGCTACGAGCAGTACTTC. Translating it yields CASRPTGYEQYF.

In nucleotides, the CDR3 is TGCGCCAGCAGCCAAGCGCCTAGCTCCTACAATGAGCAGTTCTTC. As protein: CASSQAPSSYNEQFF. V is TRBV4-3 and J is TRBJ2-1; D is unclear. V gave up 1 base and J gave up 0 bases, with 7 bases separating them. CDR3 length equals 15 residues. From germline, CDR1 is LGHNA and CDR2 YSLEER.

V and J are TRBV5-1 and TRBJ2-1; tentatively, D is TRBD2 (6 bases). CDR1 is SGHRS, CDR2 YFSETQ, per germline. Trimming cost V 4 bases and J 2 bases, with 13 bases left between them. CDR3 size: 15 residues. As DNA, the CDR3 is TGCGCCAGCAGCCGGGACTTCCTAACCTACAATGAGCAGTTCTTC. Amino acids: CASSRDFLTYNEQFF. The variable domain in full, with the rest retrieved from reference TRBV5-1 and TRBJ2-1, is KAGVTQTPRYLIKTRGQQVTLSCSPISGHRSVSWYQQTPGQGLQFLFEYFSETQRNKGNFPGRFSGRQFSNSRSEMNVSTLELGDSALYLCASSRDFLTYNEQFFGPGTRLTVL.

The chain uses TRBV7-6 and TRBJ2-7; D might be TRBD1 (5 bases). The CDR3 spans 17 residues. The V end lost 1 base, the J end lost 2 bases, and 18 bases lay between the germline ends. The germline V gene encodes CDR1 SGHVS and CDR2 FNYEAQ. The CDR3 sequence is CASSLGLRGPSPYEQYF. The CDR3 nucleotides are TGTGCCAGCAGCTTAGGCCTTAGGGGCCCCTCACCCTACGAGCAGTACTTC.

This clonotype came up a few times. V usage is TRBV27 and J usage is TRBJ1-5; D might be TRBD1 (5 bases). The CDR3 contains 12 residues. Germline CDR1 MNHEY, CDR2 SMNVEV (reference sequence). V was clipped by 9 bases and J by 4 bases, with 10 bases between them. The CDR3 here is CASGHLNQPQHF. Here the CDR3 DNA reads TGTGCCAGTGGACACCTAAATCAGCCCCAGCATTTT.

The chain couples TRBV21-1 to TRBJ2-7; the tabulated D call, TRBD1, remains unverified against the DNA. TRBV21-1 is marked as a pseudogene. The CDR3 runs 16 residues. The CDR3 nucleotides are TGTGCCAGCAGCTCACCGACAGGGGGCACAACCTACGAGCAGTACTTC. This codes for CASSSPTGGTTYEQYF.

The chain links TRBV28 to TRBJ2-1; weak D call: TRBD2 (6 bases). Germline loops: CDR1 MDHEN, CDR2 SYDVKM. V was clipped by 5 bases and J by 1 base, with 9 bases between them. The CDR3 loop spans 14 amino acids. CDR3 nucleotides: TGTGCCAGCAGTCCCGGGGGTTCCTACAATGAGCAGTTCTTC. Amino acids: CASSPGGSYNEQFF.

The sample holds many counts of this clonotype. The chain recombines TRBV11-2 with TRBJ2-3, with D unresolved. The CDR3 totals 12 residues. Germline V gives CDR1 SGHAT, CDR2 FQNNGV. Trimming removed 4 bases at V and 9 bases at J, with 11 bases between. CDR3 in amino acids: CASSSDRATQYF. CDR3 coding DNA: TGTGCCAGCAGCTCCGACCGGGCGACGCAGTATTTT. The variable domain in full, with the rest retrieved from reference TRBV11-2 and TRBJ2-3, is EAGVAQSPRYKIIEKRQSVAFWCNPISGHATLYWYQQILGQGPKLLIQFQNNGVVDDSQLPKDRFSAERLKGVDSTLKIQPAKLEDSAVYLCASSSDRATQYFGPGTRLTVL.

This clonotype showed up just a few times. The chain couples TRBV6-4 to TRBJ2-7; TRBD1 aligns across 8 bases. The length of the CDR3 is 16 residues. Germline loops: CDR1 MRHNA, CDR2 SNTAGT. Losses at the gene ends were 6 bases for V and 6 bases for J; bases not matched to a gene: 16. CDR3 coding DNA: TGTGCCAGCAGCCTGGACAGGGCCCCATTCGGAGGCGAGCAGTACTTC. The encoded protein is CASSLDRAPFGGEQYF.

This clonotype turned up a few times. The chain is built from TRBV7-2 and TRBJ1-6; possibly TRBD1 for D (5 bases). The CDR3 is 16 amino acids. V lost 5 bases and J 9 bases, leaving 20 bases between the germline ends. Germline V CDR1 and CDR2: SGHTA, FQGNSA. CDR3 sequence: CASSQSGAGLSSPLHF. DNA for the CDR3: TGTGCCAGCAGCCAATCCGGGGCAGGGTTGAGTTCACCCCTCCACTTT.

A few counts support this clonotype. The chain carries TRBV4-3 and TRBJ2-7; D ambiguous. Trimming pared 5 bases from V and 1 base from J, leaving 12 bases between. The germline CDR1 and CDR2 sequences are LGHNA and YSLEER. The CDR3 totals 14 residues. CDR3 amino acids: CASSIYFLSYEQYF. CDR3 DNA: TGCGCCAGCAGCATCTACTTTCTTTCCTACGAGCAGTACTTC.

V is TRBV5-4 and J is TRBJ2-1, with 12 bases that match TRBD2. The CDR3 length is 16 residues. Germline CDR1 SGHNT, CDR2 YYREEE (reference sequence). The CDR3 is CASFLAGGPARNEQFF. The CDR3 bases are TGTGCTAGTTTTCTAGCGGGGGGGCCGGCCCGCAATGAGCAGTTCTTC.

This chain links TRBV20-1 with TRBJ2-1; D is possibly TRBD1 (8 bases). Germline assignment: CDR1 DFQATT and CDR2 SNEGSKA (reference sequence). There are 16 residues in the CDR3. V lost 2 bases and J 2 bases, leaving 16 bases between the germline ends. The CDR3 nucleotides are TGCAGTGCTAGATATACAGGGGGGGGCCCCTACAATGAGCAGTTCTTC. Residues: CSARYTGGGPYNEQFF.

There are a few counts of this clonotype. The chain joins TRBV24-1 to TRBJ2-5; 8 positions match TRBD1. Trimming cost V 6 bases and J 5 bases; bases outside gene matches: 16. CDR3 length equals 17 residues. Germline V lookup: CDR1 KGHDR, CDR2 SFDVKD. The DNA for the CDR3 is TGTGCCACCAGTTCCGGGACAGGATCGCCATTTGACGAGACCCAGTACTTC. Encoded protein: CATSSGTGSPFDETQYF.

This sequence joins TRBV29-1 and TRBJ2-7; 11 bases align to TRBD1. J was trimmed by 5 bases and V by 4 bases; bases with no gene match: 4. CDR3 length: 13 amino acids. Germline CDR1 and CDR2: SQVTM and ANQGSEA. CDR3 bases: TGCAGCGTTGCGGACAGGGGGCACAACGAGCAGTACTTC. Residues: CSVADRGHNEQYF.

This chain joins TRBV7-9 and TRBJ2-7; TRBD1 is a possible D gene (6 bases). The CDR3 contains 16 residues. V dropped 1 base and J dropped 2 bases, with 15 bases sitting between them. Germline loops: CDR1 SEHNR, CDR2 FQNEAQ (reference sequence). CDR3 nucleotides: TGTGCCAGCAGCTTAGGTGCTGGGACACCCACCTACGAGCAGTACTTC. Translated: CASSLGAGTPTYEQYF.

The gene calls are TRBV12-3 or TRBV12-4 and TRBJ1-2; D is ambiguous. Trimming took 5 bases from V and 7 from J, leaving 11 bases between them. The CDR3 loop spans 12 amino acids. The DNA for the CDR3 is TGTGCCAGCAGTCCGGGTGTGGGTGGCTACACCTTC. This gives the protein CASSPGVGGYTF.

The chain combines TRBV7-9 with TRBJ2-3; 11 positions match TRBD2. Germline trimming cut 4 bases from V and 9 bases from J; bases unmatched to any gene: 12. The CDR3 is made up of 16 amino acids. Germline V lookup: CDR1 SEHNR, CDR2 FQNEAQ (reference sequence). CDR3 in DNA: TGTGCCAGCAGCTCCCGACTAGCGGGAATCAGTGGGACGCAGTATTTT. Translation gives CASSSRLAGISGTQYF.

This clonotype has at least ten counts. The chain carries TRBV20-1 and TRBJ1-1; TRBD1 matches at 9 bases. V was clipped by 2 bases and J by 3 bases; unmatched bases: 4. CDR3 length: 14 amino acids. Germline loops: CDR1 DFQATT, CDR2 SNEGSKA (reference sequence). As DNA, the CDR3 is TGCAGTGCTAGACCCACAGGGGGCTACACTGAAGCTTTCTTT. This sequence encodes CSARPTGGYTEAFF.

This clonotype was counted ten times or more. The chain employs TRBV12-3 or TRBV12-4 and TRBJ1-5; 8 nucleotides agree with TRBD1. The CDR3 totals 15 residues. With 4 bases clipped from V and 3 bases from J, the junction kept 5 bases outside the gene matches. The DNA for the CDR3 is TGTGCCAGCAGTTCCGGACAGGGCTCCAATCAGCCCCAGCATTTT. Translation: CASSSGQGSNQPQHF.